These T cell receptor beta chains were read from a single sample in a study of shared clonotypes between healthy human individuals. Repertoires were generated with immunoSEQ multiplex PCR, while TCRdb's copy carries only in-frame clones and drops some. Of 2 million to 2.5 million clones listed, 95% are singletons. The material sequenced was naive CD4+ T cells sorted from blood. Source of these receptors: a man between 18 and 35 years old in good health. Both conserved end residues are part of each CDR3. Each record gives: clone size, J gene, D gene, CDR3 length, V gene, CDR3 DNA, CDR3 protein. A D gene is named only where the DNA matches it firmly. Some rows have no size entry. The others give once, few or many, or a class for an expanded clone.

>NA|TRBJ2-3|NA|15|TRBV5-1
TGCGCCAGCAGCTTGGTTGGGTCCGGCACAGATACGCAGTATTTT
CASSLVGSGTDTQYF
>NA|TRBJ2-7|TRBD1|14|TRBV7-2
TGTGCCAGCAGCTTGGGACAGGGGAACTACGAGCAGTACTTC
CASSLGQGNYEQYF
>NA|TRBJ2-7|NA|14|TRBV7-9
TGTGCCAGCAGCTCGAGGAAACCAGGGGACGAGCAGTACTTC
CASSSRKPGDEQYF
>NA|TRBJ1-2|NA|11|TRBV7-9
TGTGCCAGCAGCGCTATAGCCGGCTACACCTTC
CASSAIAGYTF
>NA|TRBJ2-2|NA|17|TRBV10-3
TGTGCCATCAAAGGGACAAGAACCCTAACGAACACCGGGGAGCTGTTTTTT
CAIKGTRTLTNTGELFF
>NA|TRBJ1-1|NA|11|TRBV28
TGTGCCAGCATGGGGGATACTGAAGCTTTCTTT
CASMGDTEAFF
>many|TRBJ1-5|TRBD1|15|TRBV30
TGTGCCTGGAGTACGGGACAGGGATCTGGTCAGCCCCAGCATTTT
CAWSTGQGSGQPQHF
>NA|TRBJ2-7|NA|14|TRBV6-1
TGTGCCACCATCGGGATGTCAGGGGCATACGAGCAGTACTTC
CATIGMSGAYEQYF
>NA|TRBJ1-2|NA|12|TRBV29-1
TGCAGCGTTGAATCCCGGGGACGGGGCTACACCTTC
CSVESRGRGYTF
>NA|TRBJ2-7|TRBD2|14|TRBV6-5
TGTGCCAGCTGCCCCCTAGCGGGAACCTACGAGCAGTACTTC
CASCPLAGTYEQYF
>NA|TRBJ1-2|NA|14|TRBV6-1
TGTGCCAGCAGTGAGGGGGACCGGGCCTATGGCTACACCTTC
CASSEGDRAYGYTF
>once|TRBJ2-2|NA|13|TRBV11-3
TGTGCCAGCAGGATTACGACCGGCGGGGAGCTGTTTTTT
CASRITTGGELFF
>NA|TRBJ1-2|NA|16|TRBV7-6
TGTGCCAGCAGCTTAGCCACCCCCACGGGGAAATATGGCTACACCTTC
CASSLATPTGKYGYTF
>NA|TRBJ2-7|TRBD2|15|TRBV2
TGTGCCAGCAGGTTAAGACTAGCGGGAATCTACGAGCAGTACTTC
CASRLRLAGIYEQYF
>NA|TRBJ2-1|NA|11|TRBV19
TGTGCCAGTAGCTATGGGTATGAGCAGTTCTTC
CASSYGYEQFF
>NA|TRBJ1-1|NA|14|TRBV9
TGTGCCAGCAGCGTAGGGCCGGGACACACTGAAGCTTTCTTT
CASSVGPGHTEAFF
>NA|TRBJ2-3|NA|13|TRBV6-5
TGTGCCAGCAGTTACCCCGGGACAGATACGCAGTATTTT
CASSYPGTDTQYF
>NA|TRBJ2-7|TRBD1|14|TRBV5-1
TGCGCCAGCAGCCGGACAGGGGGTATCTACGAGCAGTACTTC
CASSRTGGIYEQYF
>NA|TRBJ1-2|NA|14|TRBV6-1
TGTGCCAGCAGTGAGAAGGGCACCCCCACAGGCTACACCTTC
CASSEKGTPTGYTF
>NA|TRBJ2-7|NA|13|TRBV2
TGTGCCAGCAGTGAAATGTCAATCCACGAGCAGTACTTC
CASSEMSIHEQYF
>NA|TRBJ1-5|NA|16|TRBV11-3
TGTGCCAGCAGCATCACTCCGGTGGAGAGCAATCAGCCCCAGCATTTT
CASSITPVESNQPQHF
>NA|TRBJ1-6|NA|16|TRBV5-1
TGCGCCAGCAGCCCGAGCGGCCCCAGGGGAGATTCACCCCTCCACTTT
CASSPSGPRGDSPLHF
>NA|TRBJ2-1|NA|15|TRBV6-1
TGTGCCAGCACTAACCCTATAGGACTTCCCAATGAGCAGTTCTTC
CASTNPIGLPNEQFF
>NA|TRBJ1-4|NA|15|TRBV4-1
TGCGCCAGCAGCCAAGGACAGCTTACTAATGAAAAACTGTTTTTT
CASSQGQLTNEKLFF
>NA|TRBJ2-2|TRBD1|16|TRBV19
TGTGCCAGCTACCCCAGGGGGCTACGGGACACCGGGGAGCTGTTTTTT
CASYPRGLRDTGELFF
>NA|TRBJ1-2|TRBD1|16|TRBV10-3
TGTGCCATCAGCGACGCCGGACAGGGTCGAGACTATGGCTACACCTTC
CAISDAGQGRDYGYTF
>NA|TRBJ2-5|NA|15|TRBV7-2
TGTGCCAGCAGCCCTCCCTTCGGGAGTGGAGAGACCCAGTACTTC
CASSPPFGSGETQYF
>once|TRBJ2-7|NA|15|TRBV5-1
TGCGCCAGCAGCTTGGGGACAGTGAAAACCTACGAGCAGTACTTC
CASSLGTVKTYEQYF
>few|TRBJ2-7|NA|13|TRBV6-5
TGTGCCAGCAGCACTCCCGAGGGGAACGAGCAGTACTTC
CASSTPEGNEQYF
>NA|TRBJ2-1|NA|14|TRBV18
TGTGCCAGCTCACCCCGGAGGGCCAACGATGAGCAGTTCTTC
CASSPRRANDEQFF
>NA|TRBJ2-5|TRBD2|15|TRBV15
TGTGCCACCAGCCGTCGGGGGGGCCGACAAGAGACCCAGTACTTC
CATSRRGGRQETQYF
>NA|TRBJ2-3|TRBD2|19|TRBV7-2
TGTGCCAGCAGAAAGGACAGAGGGACTAGCGGGGGATCCGCAGATACGCAGTATTTT
CASRKDRGTSGGSADTQYF
>NA|TRBJ2-1|NA|15|TRBV2
TGTGCCAGCAGTGGGGATGGACGGGGTTACAATGAGCAGTTCTTC
CASSGDGRGYNEQFF
>NA|TRBJ1-5|NA|18|TRBV27
TGTGCCAGCAGTTCTCGCCCCGCTACAGGAAATAGCAATCAGCCCCAGCATTTT
CASSSRPATGNSNQPQHF
>NA|TRBJ1-2|NA|11|TRBV10-3
TGTGCCATCAGTGAAAAGGGGGGCTACACCTTC
CAISEKGGYTF
>NA|TRBJ2-7|TRBD2|14|TRBV5-1
TGCGCCAGCAGCTTGGCGGGCGGGAGCTACGAGCAGTACTTC
CASSLAGGSYEQYF
>NA|TRBJ2-7|NA|15|TRBV5-4
TGTGCCAGCAGCCCGGGTAGGGATAGCTCCTACGAGCAGTACTTC
CASSPGRDSSYEQYF
>NA|TRBJ1-6|NA|14|TRBV6-5
TGTGCCAGCAGTCTACAGGGTCTAAATTCACCCCTCCACTTT
CASSLQGLNSPLHF
>NA|TRBJ1-5|TRBD1|15|TRBV4-3
TGCGCCAGCAGCCGAACGGTGGACAGGGACCAGCCCCAGCATTTT
CASSRTVDRDQPQHF
>NA|TRBJ2-7|NA|14|TRBV9
TGTGCCAGCAGCCTAGGACAGTCTCAGGCCGAGCAGTACTTC
CASSLGQSQAEQYF
>NA|TRBJ2-7|TRBD2|13|TRBV10-3
TGTGCCATCAGTGAGCCCCCGGGAGGGGAGCAGTACTTC
CAISEPPGGEQYF
>NA|TRBJ2-2|NA|13|TRBV27
TGTGCCAGCAGTTTATTGGTGACCGGGGAGCTGTTTTTT
CASSLLVTGELFF
>NA|TRBJ1-4|NA|14|TRBV5-1
TGCGCCAGCAGCTTGGGGGGAACTAATGAAAAACTGTTTTTT
CASSLGGTNEKLFF
>NA|TRBJ2-5|TRBD2|16|TRBV13
TGTGCCAGCAGCTTAGCTCCTCCTACTAGCGAGGGAGACCAGTACTTC
CASSLAPPTSEGDQYF
>NA|TRBJ1-1|NA|13|TRBV2
TGTGCCAGCAACCCAGGGGCGAACACTGAAGCTTTCTTT
CASNPGANTEAFF
>NA|TRBJ2-1|TRBD2|15|TRBV7-8
TGTGCCAGCAGCATAGCGGGAGCGGCCTACAATGAGCAGTTCTTC
CASSIAGAAYNEQFF
>few|TRBJ1-2|NA|14|TRBV30
TGTGCCGTATATGGGCAGGGGATAACCTATGGCTACACCTTC
CAVYGQGITYGYTF
>NA|TRBJ2-7|NA|13|TRBV6-1
TGTGCCAGCAGTGAAATTAGGGGAGCCGAGCAGTACTTC
CASSEIRGAEQYF
>NA|TRBJ2-6|NA|15|TRBV9
TGTGCCAGCAGCGCGTCAGGGGCGGGGGCCAACGTCCTGACTTTC
CASSASGAGANVLTF
>NA|TRBJ1-1|TRBD1|15|TRBV13
TGTGCCAGCAGCTCCCCCGGGACAGCTAACACTGAAGCTTTCTTT
CASSSPGTANTEAFF
>NA|TRBJ2-7|TRBD2|13|TRBV7-8
TGTGCCAGCGGACTAGCGGGAGAAGGCGAGCAGTACTTC
CASGLAGEGEQYF
>NA|TRBJ2-5|NA|14|TRBV2
TGTGCCAGCAGTGAAGGGACACCCCAAGAGACCCAGTACTTC
CASSEGTPQETQYF
>NA|TRBJ2-7|NA|11|TRBV14
TGTGCCAGCAGCCAAAGGGGGGAGCAGTACTTC
CASSQRGEQYF